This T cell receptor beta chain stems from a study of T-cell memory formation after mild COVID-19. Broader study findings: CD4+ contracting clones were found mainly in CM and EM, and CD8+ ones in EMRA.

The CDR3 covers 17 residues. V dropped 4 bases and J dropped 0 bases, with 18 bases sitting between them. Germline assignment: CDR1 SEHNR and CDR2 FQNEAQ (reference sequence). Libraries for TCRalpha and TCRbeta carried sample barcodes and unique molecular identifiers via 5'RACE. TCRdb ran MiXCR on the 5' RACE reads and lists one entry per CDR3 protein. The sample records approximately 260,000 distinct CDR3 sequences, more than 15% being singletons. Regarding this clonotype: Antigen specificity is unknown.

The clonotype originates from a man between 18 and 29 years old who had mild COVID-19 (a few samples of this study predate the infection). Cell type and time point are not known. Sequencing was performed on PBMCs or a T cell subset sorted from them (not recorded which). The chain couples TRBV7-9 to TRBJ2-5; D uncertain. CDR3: CASSSLSGLFYQETQYF. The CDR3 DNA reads TGTGCCAGCAGCTCCTTAAGTGGGCTGTTTTACCAAGAGACCCAGTACTTC. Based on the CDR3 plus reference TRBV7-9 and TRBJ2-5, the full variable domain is DTGVSQNPRHKITKRGQNVTFRCDPISEHNRLYWYRQTLGQGPEFLTYFQNEAQLEKSRLLSDRFSAERPKGSFSTLEIQRTEQGDSAMYLCASSSLSGLFYQETQYFGPGTRLLVL.